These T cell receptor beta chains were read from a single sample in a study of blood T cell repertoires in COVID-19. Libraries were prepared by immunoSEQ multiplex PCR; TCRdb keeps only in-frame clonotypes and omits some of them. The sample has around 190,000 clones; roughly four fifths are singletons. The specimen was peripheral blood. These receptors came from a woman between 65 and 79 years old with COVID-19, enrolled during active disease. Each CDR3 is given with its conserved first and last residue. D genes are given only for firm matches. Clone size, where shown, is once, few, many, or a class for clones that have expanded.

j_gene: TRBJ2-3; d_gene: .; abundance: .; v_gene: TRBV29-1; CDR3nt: TGCAGCGTTGAAGATCAGCTAGGGGTGGGAACAGATACGCAGTATTTT; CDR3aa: CSVEDQLGVGTDTQYF
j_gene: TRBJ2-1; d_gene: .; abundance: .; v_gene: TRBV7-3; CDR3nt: TGTGCCAGCAGCCCACACACTAGCCCCTTCGACAATGAGCAGTTCTTC; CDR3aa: CASSPHTSPFDNEQFF
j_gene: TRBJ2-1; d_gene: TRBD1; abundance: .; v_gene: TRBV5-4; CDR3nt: TGTGCCAGCAGCCCCCCCCCAAGACAGGGAAGGGGCTCGAATGAGCAGTTCTTC; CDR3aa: CASSPPPRQGRGSNEQFF
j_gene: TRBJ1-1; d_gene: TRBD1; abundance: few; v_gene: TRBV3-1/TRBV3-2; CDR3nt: TGTGCCAGCAGCCCGGGACAGGGGAGCGCTGAAGCTTTCTTT; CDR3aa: CASSPGQGSAEAFF
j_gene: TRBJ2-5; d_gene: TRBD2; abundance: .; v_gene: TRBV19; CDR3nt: TGTGCCAGTAGTATGCAACTAGCGGGCATAAAAGAGACCCAGTACTTC; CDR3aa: CASSMQLAGIKETQYF
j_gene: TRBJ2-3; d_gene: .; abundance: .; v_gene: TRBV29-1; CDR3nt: TGCAGCGTGGGGGGACAGATCACAGATACGCAGTATTTT; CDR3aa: CSVGGQITDTQYF
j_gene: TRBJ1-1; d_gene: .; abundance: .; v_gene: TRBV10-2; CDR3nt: TGCGCCAGCACCCCGACGGGGAACACTGAAGCTTTCTTT; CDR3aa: CASTPTGNTEAFF
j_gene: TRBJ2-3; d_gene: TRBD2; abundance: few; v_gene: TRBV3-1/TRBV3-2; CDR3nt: TGTGCCAGCAGCCAGACACTAGCGGGAGGGCCGGGCACAGATACGCAGTATTTT; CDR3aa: CASSQTLAGGPGTDTQYF
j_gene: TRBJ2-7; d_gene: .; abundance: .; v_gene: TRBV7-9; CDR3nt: TGTGCCATTTTACCCCAGGGTCAGGGCGAGCAGTACTTC; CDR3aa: CAILPQGQGEQYF
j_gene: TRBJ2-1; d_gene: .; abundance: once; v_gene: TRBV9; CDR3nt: TGTGCCAGCAGCGTAGCTCCTTTCCTAGCTGTGAATGAGCAGTTCTTC; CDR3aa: CASSVAPFLAVNEQFF
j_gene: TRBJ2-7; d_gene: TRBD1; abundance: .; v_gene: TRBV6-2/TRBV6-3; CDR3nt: TGTGCCAGCAGGCCTCTCGGACAGGGGCAGTACGAGCAGTACTTC; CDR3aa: CASRPLGQGQYEQYF
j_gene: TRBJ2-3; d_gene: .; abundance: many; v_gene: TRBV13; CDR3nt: TGTGCCAGCAGCTTAGGATCCTCGTTCACAGATACGCAGTATTTT; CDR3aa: CASSLGSSFTDTQYF
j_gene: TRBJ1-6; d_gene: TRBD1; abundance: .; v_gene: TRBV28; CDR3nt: TGTGCCAGCAGTTCTCAGTCGACAGGGGGCTATAATTCACCCCTCCACTTT; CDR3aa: CASSSQSTGGYNSPLHF
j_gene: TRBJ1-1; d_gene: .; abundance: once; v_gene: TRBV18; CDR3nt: TGTGCCAGCTCACCCTTTCAGGGGTGGGACACTGAAGCTTTCTTT; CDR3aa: CASSPFQGWDTEAFF
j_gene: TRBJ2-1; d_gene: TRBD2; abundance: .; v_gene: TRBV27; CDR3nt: TGTGCCAGCCTAACTAGCGGGAGTTCCAATGAGCAGTTCTTC; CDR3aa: CASLTSGSSNEQFF
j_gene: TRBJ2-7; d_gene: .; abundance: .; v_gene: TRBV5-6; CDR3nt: TGTGCCAGCCGGAAGGTACAGGTCCTCTACGAGCAGTACTTC; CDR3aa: CASRKVQVLYEQYF
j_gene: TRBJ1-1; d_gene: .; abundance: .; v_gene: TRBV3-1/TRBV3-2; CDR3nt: TGTGCCAGCAGCCAAACCTCCACAACAGGGAGGGCTGAAGCTTTCTTT; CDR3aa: CASSQTSTTGRAEAFF
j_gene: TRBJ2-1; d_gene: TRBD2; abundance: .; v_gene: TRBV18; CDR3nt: TGTGCCAGCTCACCACGGGGGAGGGATGAGCAGTTCTTC; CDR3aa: CASSPRGRDEQFF
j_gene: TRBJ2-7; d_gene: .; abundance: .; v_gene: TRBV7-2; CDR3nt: TGTGCCAGCAGCCAGGGCCCTACTCCCTACGAGCAGTACTTC; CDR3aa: CASSQGPTPYEQYF
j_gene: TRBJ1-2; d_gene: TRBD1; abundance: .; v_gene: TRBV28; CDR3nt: TGTGCCAGCAGTGCAACAGGACAGGGGGGGTTTCCTAACTATGGCTACACCTTC; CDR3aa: CASSATGQGGFPNYGYTF
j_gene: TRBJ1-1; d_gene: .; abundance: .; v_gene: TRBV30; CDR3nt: TGTGCCTGGGTGGGTCAGGGGAACACTGAAGCTTTCTTT; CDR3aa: CAWVGQGNTEAFF
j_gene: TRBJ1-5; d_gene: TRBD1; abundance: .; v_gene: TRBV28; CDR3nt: TGTGCCAGCAGGAGAAACAGGGGCGACAATCAGCCCCAGCATTTT; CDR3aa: CASRRNRGDNQPQHF
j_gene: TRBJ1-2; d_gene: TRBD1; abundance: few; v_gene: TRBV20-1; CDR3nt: TGCAGTGCTAGTCCTGAAGGGGGCGCAGATGGCTACACCTTC; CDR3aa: CSASPEGGADGYTF
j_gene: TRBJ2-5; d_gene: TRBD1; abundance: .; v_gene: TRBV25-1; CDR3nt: TGTGCCAGCAGTCCAGACAGGGGTGAGACCCAGTACTTC; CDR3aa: CASSPDRGETQYF
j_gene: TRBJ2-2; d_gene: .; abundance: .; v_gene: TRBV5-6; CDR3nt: TGTGCCAGCAGCTTGGGGCCGATCAACACCGGGGAGCTGTTTTTT; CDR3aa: CASSLGPINTGELFF
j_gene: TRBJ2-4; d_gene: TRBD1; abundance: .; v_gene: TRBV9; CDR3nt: TGTGCCAGCAGCATTGACATGGACAGGGAAAGTACTCAGTACTTC; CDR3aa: CASSIDMDRESTQYF
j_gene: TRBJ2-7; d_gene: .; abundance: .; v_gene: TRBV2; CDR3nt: TGTGCCAGCAGGTTACAGGGAGGGCCCTACGAGCAGTACTTC; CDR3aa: CASRLQGGPYEQYF
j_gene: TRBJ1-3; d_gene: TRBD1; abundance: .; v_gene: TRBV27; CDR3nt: TGTGCCAGCAGTTTGGGACAGGGGGCGGCAAACACCATATATTTT; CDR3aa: CASSLGQGAANTIYF
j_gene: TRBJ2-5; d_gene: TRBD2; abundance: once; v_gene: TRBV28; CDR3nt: TGTGCCAGTTCCCCGGGGGGGGGAGAGACCCAGTACTTC; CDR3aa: CASSPGGGETQYF
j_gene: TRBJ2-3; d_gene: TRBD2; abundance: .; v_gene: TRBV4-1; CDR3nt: TGCGCCAGCAGCCAAGGACCCGGAGCGGGAGGTGTAGATACGCAGTATTTT; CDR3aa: CASSQGPGAGGVDTQYF
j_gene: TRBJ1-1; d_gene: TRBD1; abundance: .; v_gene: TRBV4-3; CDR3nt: TGCGCCAGCAGCCAATCCCGGGACAGGAACACTGAAGCTTTCTTT; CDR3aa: CASSQSRDRNTEAFF
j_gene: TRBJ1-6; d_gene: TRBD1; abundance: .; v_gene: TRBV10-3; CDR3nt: TGTGCCATTAGCCGGGACAGGAATTCACCCCTCCACTTT; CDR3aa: CAISRDRNSPLHF
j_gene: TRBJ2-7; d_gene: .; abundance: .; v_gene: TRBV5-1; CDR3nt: TGCGCCAGCAGCTTGCCGTCCTACGAGCAGTACTTC; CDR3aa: CASSLPSYEQYF
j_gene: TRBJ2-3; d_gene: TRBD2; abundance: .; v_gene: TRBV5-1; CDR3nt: TGCGCCAGCAGCTTGGGCGGGAGCCCCACAGATACGCAGTATTTT; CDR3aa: CASSLGGSPTDTQYF
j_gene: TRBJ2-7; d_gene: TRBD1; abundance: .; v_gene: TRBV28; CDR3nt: TGTGCCAGCAGTTCCCCCTCCGGGACAGGGCACTACGAGCAGTACTTC; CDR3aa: CASSSPSGTGHYEQYF
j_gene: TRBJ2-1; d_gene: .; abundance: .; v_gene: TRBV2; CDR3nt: TGTGCCAGCAGTTCACCCCGGGGGGCGATCAATGAGCAGTTCTTC; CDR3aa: CASSSPRGAINEQFF
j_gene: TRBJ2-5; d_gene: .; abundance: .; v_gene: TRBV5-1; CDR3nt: TGCGCCAGCAGCCACGGCGCAGCGGAAGAGACCCAGTACTTC; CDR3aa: CASSHGAAEETQYF
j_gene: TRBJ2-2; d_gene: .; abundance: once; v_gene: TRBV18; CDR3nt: TGTGCCAGCTCATTCCTGGGACTGGGTCTGAACACCGGGGAGCTGTTTTTT; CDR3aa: CASSFLGLGLNTGELFF
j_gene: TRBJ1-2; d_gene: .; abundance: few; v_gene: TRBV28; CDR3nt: TGTGCCAGCAGTCGAGGACTCGCGGGGTACGGCTACACCTTC; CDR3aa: CASSRGLAGYGYTF
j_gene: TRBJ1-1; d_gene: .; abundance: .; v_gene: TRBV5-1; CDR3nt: TGCGCCAGCAGCCCGGTTGTTAAAGCCGGGACAAAGTCTGAAGCTTTCTTT; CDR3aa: CASSPVVKAGTKSEAFF
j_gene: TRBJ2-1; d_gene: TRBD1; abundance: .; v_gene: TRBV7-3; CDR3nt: TGTGCCAGCAGCTCGACAGGGGGCCGGAATGAGCAGTTCTTC; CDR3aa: CASSSTGGRNEQFF
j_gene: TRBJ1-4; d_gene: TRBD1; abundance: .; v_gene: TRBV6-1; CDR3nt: TGTGCCAGCAGTGACTTACGGGACAGTGCAACTAATGAAAAACTGTTTTTT; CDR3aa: CASSDLRDSATNEKLFF
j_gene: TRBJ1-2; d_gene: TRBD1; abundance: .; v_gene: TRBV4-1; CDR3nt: TGCGCCAGCAGCCAAGGAAGGGACAGGGGGCTCAACTATGGCTACACCTTC; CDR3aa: CASSQGRDRGLNYGYTF
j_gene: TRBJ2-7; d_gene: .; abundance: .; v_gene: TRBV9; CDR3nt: TGTGCCAGCAGCGTAAACTCCCAGGGGATCTACGAGCAGTACTTC; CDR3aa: CASSVNSQGIYEQYF
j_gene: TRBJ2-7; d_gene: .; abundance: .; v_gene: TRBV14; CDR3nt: TGTGCCAGCAGCCAAGGGACATCCTACGAGCAGTACTTC; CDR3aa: CASSQGTSYEQYF
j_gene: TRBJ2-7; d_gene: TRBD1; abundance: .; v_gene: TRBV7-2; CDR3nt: TGTGCCAGCAGCTTAACCGGGACAGTCCCCTACGAGCAGTACTTC; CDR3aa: CASSLTGTVPYEQYF
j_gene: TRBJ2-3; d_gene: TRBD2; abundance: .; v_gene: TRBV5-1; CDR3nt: TGCGCCAGCAGCTCGGCGAGCGGGAGTGATACGCAGTATTTT; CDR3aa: CASSSASGSDTQYF
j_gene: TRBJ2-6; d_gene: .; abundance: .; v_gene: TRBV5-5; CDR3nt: TGTGCCAGCAGCTCGGAGGACGTCCTGACTTTC; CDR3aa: CASSSEDVLTF
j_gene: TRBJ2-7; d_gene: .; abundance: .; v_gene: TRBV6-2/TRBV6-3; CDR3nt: TGTGCCAGCAGCGGGTTGGGCCGGGGAAACGAGCAGTACTTC; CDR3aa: CASSGLGRGNEQYF
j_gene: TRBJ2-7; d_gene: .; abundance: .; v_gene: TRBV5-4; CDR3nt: TGTGCCAGCAGCTTGACAGTAACTTCCGACGAGCAGTACTTC; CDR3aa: CASSLTVTSDEQYF
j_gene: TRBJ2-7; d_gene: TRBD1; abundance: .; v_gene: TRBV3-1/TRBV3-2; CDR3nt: TGTGCCAGCAGCCAAGGAGACAGGGGCCGCCAATCCTACGAGCAGTACTTC; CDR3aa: CASSQGDRGRQSYEQYF
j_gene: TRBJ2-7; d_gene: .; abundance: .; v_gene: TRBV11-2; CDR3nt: TGTGCCAGCAGGTCCGGGACATTTTGGTTCGACGAGCAGTACTTC; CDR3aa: CASRSGTFWFDEQYF
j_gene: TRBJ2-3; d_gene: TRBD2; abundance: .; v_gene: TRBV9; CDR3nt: TGTGCCAGCAGCGTCCAAGGGACTAGCGGAGCACAAGATACGCAGTATTTT; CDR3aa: CASSVQGTSGAQDTQYF
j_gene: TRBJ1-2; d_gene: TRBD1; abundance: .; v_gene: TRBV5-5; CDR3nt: TGTGCCAGCAGCTTGGCCCGGGACAGTTACTATGGCTACACCTTC; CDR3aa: CASSLARDSYYGYTF
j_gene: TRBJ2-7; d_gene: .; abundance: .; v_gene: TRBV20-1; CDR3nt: TGCAGTGCTTCCCATTCCTACGAGCAGTACTTC; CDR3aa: CSASHSYEQYF
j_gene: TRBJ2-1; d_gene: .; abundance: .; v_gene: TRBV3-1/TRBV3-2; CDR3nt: TGTGCCAGCAGCCTTCAGGTAGTGTCCTACAATGAGCAGTTCTTC; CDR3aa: CASSLQVVSYNEQFF
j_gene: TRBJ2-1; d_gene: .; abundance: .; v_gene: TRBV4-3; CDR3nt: TGCGCCAGCAGCCCGGGACACACCAATGAGCAGTTCTTC; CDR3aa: CASSPGHTNEQFF
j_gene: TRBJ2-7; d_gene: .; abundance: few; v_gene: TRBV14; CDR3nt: TGTGCCAGCAGTCCCGACAGATCCTACGAGCAGTACTTC; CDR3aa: CASSPDRSYEQYF
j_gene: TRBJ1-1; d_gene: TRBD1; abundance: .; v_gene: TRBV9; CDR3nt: TGTGCCAGCAGCGTAGTGGGGACAGGGGTCACTGAAGCTTTCTTT; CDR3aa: CASSVVGTGVTEAFF
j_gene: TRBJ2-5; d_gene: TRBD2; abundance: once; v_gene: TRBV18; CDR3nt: TGTGCCAGCTCACCACCCCGGGGAATAGCGGGAGTAGAAGAGACCCAGTACTTC; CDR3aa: CASSPPRGIAGVEETQYF